A single sample gave rise to the 29 T cell receptor beta chains below, sequenced in a study of cytomegalovirus exposure and HLA in healthy donors. PCR primers comprised 60 Vbeta and 13 Jbeta primers. Profiling relied on immunoSEQ multiplex PCR, and the TCRdb table lists in-frame clones only, not all of them. The sample has some 52,000 clones, and its top ten clones hold 9% to 15%. Sample: PBMCs. These receptors all come from a woman aged 55-70 years in good health and CMV-seropositive.

The rearrangement joins TRBV28 to TRBJ1-5; TRBD1 agrees at 7 bases. From germline, CDR1 is MDHEN and CDR2 SYDVKM. V was pared by 6 bases and J by 5 bases, with 7 bases of the junction left unmatched. This CDR3 is built from 14 residues. The CDR3 loop reads CASSLDRDDQPQHF. CDR3 DNA sequence: TGTGCCAGCAGCCTCGACAGGGATGATCAGCCCCAGCATTTT.

Of note for this clone: Sequence at one end of the junction differs from germline and may be a read error. Other DNA variants within this sample encode the same CDR3. The V call is TRBV9, the J call TRBJ1-6; D unclear. This CDR3 has 14 amino acids. Germline values: CDR1 SGDLS, CDR2 YYNGEE. The CDR3 DNA reads TGTGCCAGCAGGTCCGGGAGGGAAAATTCACCCCTACACTTT. Protein product: CASRSGRENSPLHF. The full variable domain, with the rest looked up from reference TRBV9 and TRBJ1-6, is DSGVTQTPKHLITATGQRVTLRCSPRSGDLSVYWYQQSLDQGLQFLIQYYNGEERAKGNILERFSAQQFPDLHSELNLSSLELGDSALYFCASRSGRENSPLHFGNGTRLTVT.

The chain uses TRBV7-9 and TRBJ1-5, with D possibly being TRBD1 (6 bases). Trimming removed 1 base from V and 6 bases from J, with 13 bases in between. Germline V gene lookup returns CDR1 SEHNR and CDR2 FQNEAQ (reference sequence). The CDR3 is made up of 15 amino acids. Here the CDR3 reads CASSLGQGSRQPQHF. Written as DNA, the CDR3 is TGTGCCAGCAGCTTAGGCCAGGGGAGCCGTCAGCCCCAGCATTTT.

This chain links TRBV18 with TRBJ1-4; D uncertain. V lost 2 bases and J lost 4, with 11 bases in between. Looked up from germline, CDR1 is KGHSH and CDR2 is LQKENI. This CDR3 contains 15 residues. The CDR3: CASSPIPNGNEKLFF. The CDR3 nucleotides are TGTGCCAGCTCACCAATACCAAACGGTAATGAAAAACTGTTTTTT. The variable domain in full, completed from reference TRBV18 and TRBJ1-4, reads NAGVMQNPRHLVRRRGQEARLRCSPMKGHSHVYWYRQLPEEGLKFMVYLQKENIIDESGMPKERFSAEFPKEGPSILRIQQVVRGDSAAYFCASSPIPNGNEKLFFGSGTQLSVL.

This chain joins TRBV6-6 and TRBJ2-3, with D maybe TRBD2 (6 bases). The CDR3 loop spans 13 amino acids. The V and J ends lost 6 bases and 2 bases respectively, with 9 bases between them. CDR1 and CDR2 (germline): MNHNY, SVGAGI (reference sequence). The CDR3 DNA reads as TGTGCCAGCAGACCGGGGGACACAGATACGCAGTATTTT. It encodes CASRPGDTDTQYF.

This chain connects TRBV19 to TRBJ2-1; TRBD2 matches 8 bases. V trimming: 3 bases; J trimming: 0 bases; junction bases outside the gene matches: 7. From germline, CDR1 is LNHDA and CDR2 SQIVND (reference sequence). This CDR3 spans 17 amino acids. This chain's CDR3 is CASSIYGGGSSYNEQFF. The CDR3 DNA follows: TGTGCCAGTAGTATCTATGGCGGGGGGAGCTCCTACAATGAGCAGTTCTTC. Drawing the rest from reference TRBV19 and TRBJ2-1, the complete variable domain is DGGITQSPKYLFRKEGQNVTLSCEQNLNHDAMYWYRQDPGQGLRLIYYSQIVNDFQKGDIAEGYSVSREKKESFPLTVTSAQKNPTAFYLCASSIYGGGSSYNEQFFGPGTRLTVL.

V gene TRBV7-9 combines with J gene TRBJ2-5; 14 bases agree with TRBD2. The V segment lost 1 base and the J segment 1 base; nucleotides outside the gene matches: 2. The germline V gene encodes CDR1 SEHNR and CDR2 FQNEAQ (reference sequence). The CDR3 loop spans 17 amino acids. The CDR3 DNA follows: TGTGCCAGCAGCTTAGGGGGACTAGCGGGGGCCCAAGAGACCCAGTACTTC. Protein sequence: CASSLGGLAGAQETQYF. The full variable domain, in which reference TRBV7-9 and TRBJ2-5 provide the parts outside the CDR3, is DTGVSQNPRHKITKRGQNVTFRCDPISEHNRLYWYRQTLGQGPEFLTYFQNEAQLEKSRLLSDRFSAERPKGSFSTLEIQRTEQGDSAMYLCASSLGGLAGAQETQYFGPGTRLLVL.

The genes are TRBV19 and TRBJ2-7, with TRBD1 as a possible D gene (5 bases). Trimming took off 4 bases at V and 3 bases at J, with 19 bases between the two ends. Germline CDR1 and CDR2: LNHDA and SQIVND (reference sequence). CDR3 length equals 16 residues. CDR3 in amino acids: CASSKSTDLGLYEQYF. The CDR3 region has the DNA TGTGCCAGTAGTAAATCGACAGACCTGGGGCTCTACGAGCAGTACTTC. Together with reference TRBV19 and TRBJ2-7, the CDR3 gives the full variable domain: DGGITQSPKYLFRKEGQNVTLSCEQNLNHDAMYWYRQDPGQGLRLIYYSQIVNDFQKGDIAEGYSVSREKKESFPLTVTSAQKNPTAFYLCASSKSTDLGLYEQYFGPGTRLTVT.

The chain combines TRBV5-4 with TRBJ2-7; D is undetermined. Trimming removed 7 bases at V and 2 bases at J, with 13 bases between. This CDR3 has 13 amino acids. The germline V gene encodes CDR1 SGHNT and CDR2 YYREEE (reference sequence). The DNA of the CDR3 is TGTGCCAGCTCGTGGGCTACCGCCTACGAGCAGTACTTC. Translating it yields CASSWATAYEQYF. Together with reference TRBV5-4 and TRBJ2-7, the CDR3 gives the full variable domain: ETGVTQSPTHLIKTRGQQVTLRCSSQSGHNTVSWYQQALGQGPQFIFQYYREEENGRGNFPPRFSGLQFPNYSSELNVNALELDDSALYLCASSWATAYEQYFGPGTRLTVT.

The chain carries TRBV4-1 and TRBJ1-1, with 9 positions matching TRBD1. Looked up from germline, CDR1 is MGHRA and CDR2 is YSYEKL. V lost 1 base and J lost 4; bases outside the gene matches: 4. The CDR3 contains 15 residues. The CDR3 DNA reads TGCGCCAGCAGCCAAGGGGACAGGGATATCACTGAAGCTTTCTTT. It encodes CASSQGDRDITEAFF.

The chain combines TRBV19 with TRBJ2-5, with 10 bases aligning to TRBD2. The length of the CDR3 is 14 residues. Germline CDR1 and CDR2: LNHDA and SQIVND (reference sequence). V was clipped by 2 bases and J by 7 bases; unmatched bases: 4. In DNA form, the CDR3 reads TGTGCCAGTAGTATACTAGCGGGGGAGGTGACCCAGTACTTC. The encoded protein is CASSILAGEVTQYF.

The V gene is TRBV29-1, the J gene TRBJ2-7; D may be TRBD1 (5 bases). The CDR3 loop spans 11 amino acids. The V end was cut by 7 bases, the J end by 1 base, with 8 bases between. Germline CDR1 and CDR2: SQVTM and ANQGSEA. The CDR3 is CSARVSYEQYF. In DNA form, the CDR3 reads TGCAGCGCCAGGGTTTCCTACGAGCAGTACTTC.

This chain connects TRBV11-2 to TRBJ1-6; D gene unclear. The CDR3 consists of 12 residues. V was clipped by 8 bases and J by 6 bases, with 8 bases between them. Per germline, CDR1 SGHAT and CDR2 FQNNGV. CDR3 nucleotides: TGTGCCAGCCGCCCGGGTAATTCACCCCTCCACTTT. It translates to CASRPGNSPLHF. The complete variable domain, with remaining parts taken from reference TRBV11-2 and TRBJ1-6, reads EAGVAQSPRYKIIEKRQSVAFWCNPISGHATLYWYQQILGQGPKLLIQFQNNGVVDDSQLPKDRFSAERLKGVDSTLKIQPAKLEDSAVYLCASRPGNSPLHFGNGTRLTVT.

The rearrangement joins TRBV29-1 to TRBJ1-1, with a weak D call TRBD1 (5 bases). The CDR3 consists of 13 residues. From germline, CDR1 is SQVTM and CDR2 ANQGSEA. Deletions cut 6 bases from V and 4 bases from J, with 15 bases between. The DNA for the CDR3 is TGCAGCGTGTCCAGTGGCGGGGCCACTGAAGCTTTCTTT. It translates to CSVSSGGATEAFF.

This sequence joins TRBV28 and TRBJ1-1; D is perhaps TRBD1 (5 bases). The CDR3 has 12 residues. Germline V lookup: CDR1 MDHEN, CDR2 SYDVKM. V lost 10 bases and J lost 2, with 11 bases in between. CDR3 DNA sequence: TGTGCCACCTTCCAGGGAAACACTGAAGCTTTCTTT. This sequence encodes CATFQGNTEAFF.

The rearrangement links TRBV4-1 to TRBJ2-7, with D tentatively TRBD2 (6 bases). Per the germline V gene, CDR1 is MGHRA and CDR2 is YSYEKL. This CDR3 has 14 amino acids. V gave up 5 bases and J gave up 5 bases, with 16 bases separating them. DNA of the CDR3: TGCGCCAGCAGCGGAACAGGAGGGATCGACGAGCAGTACTTC. Its protein is CASSGTGGIDEQYF.

The rearrangement uses TRBV6-6 and TRBJ2-7; 7 bases line up with TRBD1. The CDR3 runs to 15 residues. Germline CDR1 is MNHNY and CDR2 is SVGAGI (reference sequence). With V trimmed by 6 bases and J by 2 bases, 10 bases remained unmatched. The CDR3 is CASRLNTGVTYEQYF. DNA of the CDR3: TGTGCCAGCAGACTCAACACAGGGGTCACCTACGAGCAGTACTTC.

This chain links TRBV29-1 with TRBJ1-2, with 7 bases lining up with TRBD1. The CDR3 has 12 amino acids. Per germline, CDR1 SQVTM and CDR2 ANQGSEA. Trimming cost V 3 bases and J 7 bases; bases outside gene matches: 5. This CDR3 reads CSVDNNRGGYTF. The DNA of the CDR3 is TGCAGCGTTGACAATAACAGGGGTGGCTACACCTTC.

The CDR3 reads CASSEGTGPVDEQFF. CDR3 bases: TGTGCCAGCAGCGAGGGGACAGGGCCTGTGGATGAGCAGTTCTTC. This sequence joins TRBV9 and TRBJ2-1, with 9 positions matching TRBD1. The CDR3 has 15 residues. V was clipped by 3 bases and J by 8 bases; unmatched bases: 9. The germline gives CDR1 SGDLS, CDR2 YYNGEE.

The V call is TRBV4-2, the J call TRBJ1-1; D is unclear. The CDR3 extends over 12 amino acids. V was shortened by 6 bases and J by 7 bases, with 12 bases between the two germline ends. CDR1 is LGHNA, CDR2 YNFKEQ, per germline. CDR3 loop: CASSRGMNEAFF. The CDR3 bases are TGTGCCAGCAGTCGAGGTATGAATGAAGCTTTCTTT.

The J gene is TRBJ2-7, the V gene TRBV5-4; 8 bases agree with TRBD1. The germline gives CDR1 SGHNT, CDR2 YYREEE (reference sequence). The V segment lost 0 bases and the J segment 3 bases; nucleotides outside the gene matches: 2. CDR3 length equals 14 residues. The CDR3 here is CASSLGTGNYEQYF. CDR3 coding DNA: TGTGCCAGCAGCTTGGGGACAGGGAACTACGAGCAGTACTTC.

This chain connects TRBV5-1 to TRBJ1-4, with D possibly TRBD1 on 5 matching bases. V shed 4 bases and J shed 0 bases, with 13 bases lying between them. Germline-derived CDR1 and CDR2 are SGHRS and YFSETQ. The CDR3 has 16 amino acids. The CDR3 nucleotides read TGCGCCAGCAGCAGGGGAGGGAGCGCAACTAATGAAAAACTGTTTTTT. Encoded protein: CASSRGGSATNEKLFF.

The chain carries TRBV19 and TRBJ2-2, with TRBD1 matching over 8 bases. The CDR3 covers 15 residues. Germline assignment: CDR1 LNHDA and CDR2 SQIVND (reference sequence). V trimming: 5 bases; J trimming: 5 bases; junction bases outside the gene matches: 7. Here the CDR3 reads CASSYRGSETGELFF. Written as DNA, the CDR3 is TGTGCCAGTAGTTACAGGGGGTCTGAGACCGGGGAGCTGTTTTTT.

This CDR3 is CASSLQKGLTYEQYF. DNA for the CDR3: TGCGCCAGCAGCTTGCAAAAGGGGCTAACCTACGAGCAGTACTTC. This chain joins TRBV5-1 and TRBJ2-7, with D tentatively TRBD1 (5 bases). V shed 1 base and J shed 2 bases, with 13 bases lying between them. The CDR3 runs 15 residues. CDR1 and CDR2 (germline): SGHRS, YFSETQ.

The chain joins TRBV10-1 to TRBJ2-7; tentative D call: TRBD2 (5 bases). This CDR3 is built from 15 residues. Deletions cut 0 bases from V and 5 bases from J, with 14 bases between. In germline, CDR1 is WNHNN, CDR2 SYGVQD (reference sequence). In DNA form, the CDR3 reads TGCGCCAGCAGTGAGTCGCCTAGCCCCTCGCACGAGCAGTACTTC. Protein sequence: CASSESPSPSHEQYF.

The chain couples TRBV19 to TRBJ1-1, with D maybe TRBD1 (5 bases). CDR3 length equals 14 residues. Trimming left V 3 bases short and J 4 bases short, with 12 bases between. In germline, CDR1 is LNHDA, CDR2 SQIVND (reference sequence). The chain's CDR3 is CASSMQGSRTEAFF. In DNA, the CDR3 is TGTGCCAGTAGTATGCAGGGTTCGCGCACTGAAGCTTTCTTT.

V gene TRBV6-5 combines with J gene TRBJ2-7, with 7 bases that match TRBD1. Germline V CDR1 and CDR2: MNHEY, SVGAGI. The CDR3 has 16 amino acids. V gave up 4 bases and J gave up 4 bases; unmatched junction bases: 13. CDR3 sequence reads: CASSSTGSQIRYEQYF. The CDR3 DNA reads TGTGCCAGCAGTTCGACAGGGAGCCAAATCAGATACGAGCAGTACTTC.

A remark on this clone: The same CDR3 also results from other DNA sequences found in this sample. The rearrangement links TRBV5-6 to TRBJ1-6; 7 bases line up with TRBD1. V lost 0 bases, J lost 8 bases, and 2 bases stayed unmatched. The CDR3 has 14 amino acids. The germline V gene encodes CDR1 SGHDT and CDR2 YYEEEE. CDR3 sequence reads: CASSLAGTDSPLHF. The CDR3 DNA follows: TGTGCCAGCAGCTTGGCAGGGACAGATTCACCCCTCCACTTT. Full variable domain (outside the CDR3, taken from reference TRBV5-6 and TRBJ1-6): DAGVTQSPTHLIKTRGQQVTLRCSPKSGHDTVSWYQQALGQGPQFIFQYYEEEERQRGNFPDRFSGHQFPNYSSELNVNALLLGDSALYLCASSLAGTDSPLHFGNGTRLTVT.

The V call is TRBV4-1, the J call TRBJ1-5, with D perhaps matching TRBD1 (6 bases). This CDR3 is built from 16 residues. Germline V gives CDR1 MGHRA, CDR2 YSYEKL. The V end lost 3 bases, the J end lost 3 bases, and 15 bases lay between the germline ends. CDR3 region: CASSQADRRPNQPQHF. The CDR3 DNA follows: TGCGCCAGCAGCCAGGCCGACAGGAGACCCAATCAGCCCCAGCATTTT.